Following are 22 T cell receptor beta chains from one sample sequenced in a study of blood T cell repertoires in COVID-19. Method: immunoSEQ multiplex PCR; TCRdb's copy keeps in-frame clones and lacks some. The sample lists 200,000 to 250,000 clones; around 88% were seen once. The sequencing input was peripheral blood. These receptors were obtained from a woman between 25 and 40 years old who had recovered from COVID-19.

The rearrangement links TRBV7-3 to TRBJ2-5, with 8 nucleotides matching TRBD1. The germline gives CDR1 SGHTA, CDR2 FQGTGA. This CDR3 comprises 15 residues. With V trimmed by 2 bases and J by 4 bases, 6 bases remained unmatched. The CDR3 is CASSLYGQGGETQYF. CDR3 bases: TGTGCCAGCAGCTTATACGGACAGGGCGGAGAGACCCAGTACTTC. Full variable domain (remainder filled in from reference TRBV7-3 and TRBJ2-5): GAGVSQTPSNKVTEKGKYVELRCDPISGHTALYWYRQSLGQGPEFLIYFQGTGAADDSGLPNDRFFAVRPEGSVSTLKIQRTERGDSAVYLCASSLYGQGGETQYFGPGTRLLVL.

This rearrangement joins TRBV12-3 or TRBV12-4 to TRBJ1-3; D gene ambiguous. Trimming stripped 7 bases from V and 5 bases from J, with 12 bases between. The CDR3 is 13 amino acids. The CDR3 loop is CASNLRSRNTIYF. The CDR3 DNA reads TGTGCCAGCAACTTGAGGTCTAGAAACACCATATATTTT.

The CDR3 loop reads CASSYPISYEQYF. For the CDR3, the DNA is TGTGCCAGCAGTTATCCGATTAGCTACGAGCAGTACTTC. The chain joins TRBV2 to TRBJ2-7; D gene unclear. The CDR3 contains 13 residues. From germline, CDR1 is SNHLY and CDR2 FYNNEI. The germline V and J ends were trimmed by 5 bases and 3 bases, with 11 bases remaining between them.

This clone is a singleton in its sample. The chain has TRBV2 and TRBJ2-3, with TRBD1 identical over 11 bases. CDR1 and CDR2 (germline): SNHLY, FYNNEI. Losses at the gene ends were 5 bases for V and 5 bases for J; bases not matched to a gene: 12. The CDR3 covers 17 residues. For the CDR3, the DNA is TGTGCCAGCAGTAGCGGACAGGGGGCAGTGAGAGGAGATACGCAGTATTTT. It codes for CASSSGQGAVRGDTQYF.

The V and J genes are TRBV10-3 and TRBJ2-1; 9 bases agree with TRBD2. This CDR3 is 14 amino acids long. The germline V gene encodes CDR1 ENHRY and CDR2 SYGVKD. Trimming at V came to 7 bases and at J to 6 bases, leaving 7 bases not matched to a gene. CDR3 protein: CAITSLAGSNEQFF. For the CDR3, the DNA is TGTGCCATCACAAGTCTAGCGGGATCCAATGAGCAGTTCTTC.

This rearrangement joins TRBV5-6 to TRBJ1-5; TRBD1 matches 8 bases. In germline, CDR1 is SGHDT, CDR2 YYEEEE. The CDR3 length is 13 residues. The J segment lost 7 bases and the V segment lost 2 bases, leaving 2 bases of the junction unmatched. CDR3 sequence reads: CASSLNRGQPQHF. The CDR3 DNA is TGTGCCAGCAGCTTAAACAGGGGGCAGCCCCAGCATTTT.

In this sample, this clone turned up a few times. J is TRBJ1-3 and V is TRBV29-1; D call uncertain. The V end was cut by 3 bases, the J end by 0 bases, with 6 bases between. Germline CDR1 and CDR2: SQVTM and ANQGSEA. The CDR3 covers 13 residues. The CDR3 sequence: CSVEELSGNTIYF. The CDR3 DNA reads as TGCAGCGTTGAGGAGCTCTCTGGAAACACCATATATTTT.

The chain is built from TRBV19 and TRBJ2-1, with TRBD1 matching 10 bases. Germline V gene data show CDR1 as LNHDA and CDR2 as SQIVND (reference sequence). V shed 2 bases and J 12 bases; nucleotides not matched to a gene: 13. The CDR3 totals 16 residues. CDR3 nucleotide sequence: TGTGCCAGTAGTATATTGATGGGACAGGGGCTCCAGGGGCAGTTCTTC. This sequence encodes CASSILMGQGLQGQFF.

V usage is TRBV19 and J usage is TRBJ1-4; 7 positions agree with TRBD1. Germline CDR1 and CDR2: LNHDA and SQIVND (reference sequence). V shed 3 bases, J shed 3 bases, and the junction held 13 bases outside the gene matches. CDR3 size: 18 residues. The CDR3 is CASSIIFDRASSNEKLFF. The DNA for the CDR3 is TGTGCCAGTAGTATTATCTTTGACAGGGCGTCCTCTAATGAAAAACTGTTTTTT.

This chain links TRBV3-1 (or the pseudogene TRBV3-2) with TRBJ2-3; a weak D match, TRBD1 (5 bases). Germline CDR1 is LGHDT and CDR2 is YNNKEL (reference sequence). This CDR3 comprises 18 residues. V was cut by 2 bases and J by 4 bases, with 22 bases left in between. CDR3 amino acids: CASSQNRIGPWLADTQYF. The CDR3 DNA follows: TGTGCCAGCAGCCAAAACAGGATTGGACCGTGGCTTGCAGATACGCAGTATTTT.

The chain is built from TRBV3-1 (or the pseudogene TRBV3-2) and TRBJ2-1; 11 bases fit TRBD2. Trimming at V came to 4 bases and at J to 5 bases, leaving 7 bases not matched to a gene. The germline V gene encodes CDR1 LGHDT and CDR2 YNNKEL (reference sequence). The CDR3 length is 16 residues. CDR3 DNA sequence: TGTGCCAGCAGCCCCCTAACTAGCGGGGGTCACAATGAGCAGTTCTTC. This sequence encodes CASSPLTSGGHNEQFF.

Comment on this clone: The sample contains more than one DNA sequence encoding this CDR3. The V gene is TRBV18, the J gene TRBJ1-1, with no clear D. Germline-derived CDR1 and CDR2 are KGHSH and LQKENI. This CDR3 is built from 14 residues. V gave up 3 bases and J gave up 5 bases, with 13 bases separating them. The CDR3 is CASSPDGEGTEAFF. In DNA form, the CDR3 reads TGTGCCAGCTCACCGGACGGGGAGGGAACTGAAGCTTTCTTT. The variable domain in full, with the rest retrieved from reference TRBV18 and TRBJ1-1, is NAGVMQNPRHLVRRRGQEARLRCSPMKGHSHVYWYRQLPEEGLKFMVYLQKENIIDESGMPKERFSAEFPKEGPSILRIQQVVRGDSAAYFCASSPDGEGTEAFFGQGTRLTVV.

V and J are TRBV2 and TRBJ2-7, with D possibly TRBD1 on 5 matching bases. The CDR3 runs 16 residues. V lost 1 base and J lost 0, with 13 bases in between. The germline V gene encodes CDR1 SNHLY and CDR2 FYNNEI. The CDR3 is CASSEEYRQLSYEQYF. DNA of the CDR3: TGTGCCAGCAGTGAAGAGTACAGGCAGCTCTCCTACGAGCAGTACTTC.

CDR3 protein: CASSLGDRPTNEQYF. The CDR3 DNA reads as TGCGCCAGCAGCTTGGGGGACAGGCCTACCAACGAGCAGTACTTC. The chain has TRBV5-1 and TRBJ2-7, with TRBD1 matching over 8 bases. The length of the CDR3 is 15 residues. J lost 5 bases, V lost 0 bases, and 7 bases had no gene match. The V gene's germline CDR1 is SGHRS and CDR2 YFSETQ. Using reference TRBV5-1 and TRBJ2-7 for the parts outside the CDR3, the full variable domain is KAGVTQTPRYLIKTRGQQVTLSCSPISGHRSVSWYQQTPGQGLQFLFEYFSETQRNKGNFPGRFSGRQFSNSRSEMNVSTLELGDSALYLCASSLGDRPTNEQYFGPGTRLTVT.

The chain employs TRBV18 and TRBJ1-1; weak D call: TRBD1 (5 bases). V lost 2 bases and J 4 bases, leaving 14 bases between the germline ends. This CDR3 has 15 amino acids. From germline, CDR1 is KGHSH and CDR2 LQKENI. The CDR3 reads CASSPLQGVSTEAFF. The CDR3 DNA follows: TGTGCCAGCTCACCATTACAAGGGGTATCCACTGAAGCTTTCTTT.

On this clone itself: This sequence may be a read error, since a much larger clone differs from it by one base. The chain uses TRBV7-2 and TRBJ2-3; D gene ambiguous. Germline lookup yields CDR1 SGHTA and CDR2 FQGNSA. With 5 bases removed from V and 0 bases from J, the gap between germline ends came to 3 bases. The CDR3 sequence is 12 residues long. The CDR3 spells CASSPSTDTQYF. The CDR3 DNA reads TGTGCCAGCAGCCCGAGCACAGATACGCAGTATTTT. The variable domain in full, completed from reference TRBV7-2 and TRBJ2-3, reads GAGVSQSPSNKVTEKGKDVELRCDPISGHTALYWYRQSLGQGLEFLIYFQGNSAPDKSGLPSDRFSAERTGGSVSTLTIQRTQQEDSAVYLCASSPSTDTQYFGPGTRLTVL.

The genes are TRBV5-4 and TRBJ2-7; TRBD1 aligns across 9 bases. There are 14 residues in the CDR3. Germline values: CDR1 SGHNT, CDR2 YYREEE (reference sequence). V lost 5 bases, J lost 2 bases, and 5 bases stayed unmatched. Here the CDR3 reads CASSRWDRAYEQYF. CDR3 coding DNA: TGTGCCAGCAGTCGATGGGACAGGGCCTACGAGCAGTACTTC.

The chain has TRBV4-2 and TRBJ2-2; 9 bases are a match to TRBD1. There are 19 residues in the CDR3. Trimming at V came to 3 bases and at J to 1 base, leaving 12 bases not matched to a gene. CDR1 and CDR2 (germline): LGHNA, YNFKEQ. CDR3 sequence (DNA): TGTGCCAGCAGCCACGATGGGTACCGGGACAGGGAGAACACCGGGGAGCTGTTTTTT. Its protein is CASSHDGYRDRENTGELFF.

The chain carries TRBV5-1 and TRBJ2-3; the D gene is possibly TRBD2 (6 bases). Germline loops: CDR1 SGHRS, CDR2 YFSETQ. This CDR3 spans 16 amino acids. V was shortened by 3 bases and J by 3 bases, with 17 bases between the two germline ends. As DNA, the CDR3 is TGCGCCAGCAGCTGGGGGGACTTGATGGGGACAGATACGCAGTATTTT. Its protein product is CASSWGDLMGTDTQYF.

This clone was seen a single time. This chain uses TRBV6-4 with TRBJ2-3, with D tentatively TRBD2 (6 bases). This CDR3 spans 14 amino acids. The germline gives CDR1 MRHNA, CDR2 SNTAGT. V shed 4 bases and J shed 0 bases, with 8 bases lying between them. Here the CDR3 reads CASSGGGSTDTQYF. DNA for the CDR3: TGTGCCAGCAGTGGTGGGGGGAGCACAGATACGCAGTATTTT.

In nucleotides, the CDR3 is TGTGCCAGCGCTACAAGCGGGAAGACCCAGTACTTC. Residues: CASATSGKTQYF. The V gene is TRBV13, the J gene TRBJ2-5; 7 bases are a match to TRBD2. The CDR3 spans 12 residues. The germline CDR1 and CDR2 sequences are PRHDT and FYEKMQ (reference sequence). Trimming at V came to 8 bases and at J to 6 bases, leaving 6 bases not matched to a gene.

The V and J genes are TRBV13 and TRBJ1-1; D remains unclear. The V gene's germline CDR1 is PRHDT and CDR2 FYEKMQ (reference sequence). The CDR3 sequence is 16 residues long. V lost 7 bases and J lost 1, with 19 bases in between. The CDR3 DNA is TGTGCCAGCACCTACCTCGTGGCGGCTAAGAACACTGAAGCTTTCTTT. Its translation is CASTYLVAAKNTEAFF. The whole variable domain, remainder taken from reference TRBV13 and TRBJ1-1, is AAGVIQSPRHLIKEKRETATLKCYPIPRHDTVYWYQQGPGQDPQFLISFYEKMQSDKGSIPDRFSAQQFSDYHSELNMSSLELGDSALYFCASTYLVAAKNTEAFFGQGTRLTVV.